This TCR beta chain stems from a study of cytomegalovirus exposure and HLA in healthy donors. 13 Jbeta primers and 60 Vbeta primers were used for the PCR. Only in-frame clones appear in the TCRdb table, and some are missing; sequencing was by immunoSEQ multiplex PCR. This repertoire shows 270,000 or so clones, 70% to 90% found once; its top ten account for roughly 4%. CDR1 is MNHNS, CDR2 SASEGT, per germline. Trimming removed 8 bases at V and 5 bases at J, with 15 bases between. This CDR3 region has 13 residues. General study results and limits: From TCR beta sequences, most subjects' HLA-A and HLA-B alleles were reportedly predicted accurately.

Comment on this clone: Its antigen is unknown.

This receptor was taken from a man aged 40-50 years in good health and CMV-seropositive. Sequenced input: PBMCs. V is TRBV6-1 and J is TRBJ2-5, with TRBD2 as a possible D gene (6 bases). In nucleotides, the CDR3 is TGTGCCAGCCAGGTTACTAGCAAGGAGACCCAGTACTTC. It specifies CASQVTSKETQYF.